This entry lists 22 T cell receptor beta chains sequenced from one sample in a study of cytomegalovirus exposure and HLA in healthy donors. PCR employed 60 Vbeta and 13 Jbeta primers. This table comes from immunoSEQ multiplex PCR, and its TCRdb copy is limited to in-frame clones, with some not included. The sample has fewer than 200,000 clones; roughly 82% are singletons. Material for sequencing was PBMCs. Receptor source: a girl aged 10 to 17 in good health and CMV-seropositive.

The chain links TRBV27 to TRBJ2-7; possibly TRBD2 for D (6 bases). V was clipped by 2 bases and J by 1 base, with 12 bases between them. The length of the CDR3 is 15 residues. Germline lookup yields CDR1 MNHEY and CDR2 SMNVEV (reference sequence). The CDR3 region is CASSLRAGRSYEQYF. CDR3 coding DNA: TGTGCCAGCAGTTTAAGGGCAGGGAGGTCCTACGAGCAGTACTTC.

This chain connects TRBV5-6 to TRBJ2-1, with D tentatively TRBD2 (5 bases). The germline gives CDR1 SGHDT, CDR2 YYEEEE. This CDR3 has 16 amino acids. V lost 0 bases, J lost 0 bases, and 10 bases lay in between. The CDR3 DNA reads as TGTGCCAGCAGCTTGGAGACGACTACCTCCTACAATGAGCAGTTCTTC. Its protein product is CASSLETTTSYNEQFF.

The V call is TRBV28, the J call TRBJ1-2, with D hard to call. CDR1 is MDHEN and CDR2 is SYDVKM in the germline V gene. CDR3 length: 22 amino acids. V gave up 2 bases and J gave up 5 bases, with 36 bases separating them. In DNA form, the CDR3 reads TGTGCCAGCAGTTTACCCCCCCCGGACTCAACCTTCCCTTACCAACAACTTTATGGCTACACCTTC. Protein sequence: CASSLPPPDSTFPYQQLYGYTF.

This rearrangement joins TRBV28 to TRBJ2-1, with TRBD2 identical over 10 bases. The CDR3 runs 16 residues. J gave up 6 bases and V 5 bases, and 10 bases lay outside the gene matches. Per germline, CDR1 MDHEN and CDR2 SYDVKM. CDR3 nucleotides: TGTGCCAGCAGTCCGGGACTAGCGCGAGGAGTCAATGAGCAGTTCTTC. It codes for CASSPGLARGVNEQFF.

The rearrangement links TRBV27 to TRBJ2-1; tentatively, D is TRBD2 (5 bases). Germline CDR1 is MNHEY and CDR2 is SMNVEV (reference sequence). The CDR3 is made up of 16 amino acids. V lost 2 bases and J 5 bases, leaving 16 bases between the germline ends. CDR3 protein: CASSLGSGRGHNEQFF. CDR3 nucleotides: TGTGCCAGCAGTTTAGGATCTGGGAGAGGGCACAATGAGCAGTTCTTC.

This chain uses TRBV6-5 with TRBJ1-4; 7 nucleotides align to TRBD1. This CDR3 contains 15 residues. V was clipped by 1 base and J by 7 bases; unmatched bases: 6. Germline-derived CDR1 and CDR2 are MNHEY and SVGAGI. In nucleotides, the CDR3 is TGTGCCAGCAGTTACTACGGGGACAGACCTGAAAAACTGTTTTTT. This codes for CASSYYGDRPEKLFF.

Only one count was recorded for this clone. The rearrangement joins TRBV12-5 to TRBJ1-2; no clear D. Trimming took 3 bases from V and 14 from J, leaving 16 bases between them. The CDR3 covers 12 residues. CDR1 LGHNT and CDR2 FRNRAP come from the germline V gene. The CDR3 nucleotides are TGTGCTAGTGGTTTCCCCATAAGCGACCATACCTTC. Its protein product is CASGFPISDHTF.

This clone was seen more than once but under ten times. J is TRBJ2-1 and V is TRBV28; D is unresolved. Germline values: CDR1 MDHEN, CDR2 SYDVKM. The CDR3 spans 12 residues. Trimming took off 7 bases at V and 7 bases at J, with 11 bases between the two ends. CDR3 protein: CASITSRNEQFF. As DNA, the CDR3 is TGTGCCAGCATAACGAGCCGTAATGAGCAGTTCTTC.

The CDR3 protein is CASSQGFYGYTF. For the CDR3, the DNA is TGTGCCAGCAGTCAGGGGTTCTATGGCTACACCTTC. The chain has TRBV28 and TRBJ1-2, with D possibly matching TRBD1 (6 bases). Germline V gene data show CDR1 as MDHEN and CDR2 as SYDVKM. This CDR3 spans 12 amino acids. With 5 bases removed from V and 4 bases from J, the gap between germline ends came to 8 bases.

This chain links TRBV30 with TRBJ2-1; possible D gene TRBD2, 7 bases. Germline CDR1 is GTSNPN and CDR2 is SVGIG (reference sequence). The V and J ends lost 2 bases and 5 bases respectively, with 16 bases between them. The CDR3 sequence is 15 residues long. The CDR3 loop is CAWSFRGADHNEQFF. In DNA, the CDR3 is TGTGCCTGGAGTTTCCGGGGGGCGGACCACAATGAGCAGTTCTTC.

The chain employs TRBV4-1 and TRBJ2-7; 7 bases align to TRBD1. Germline values: CDR1 MGHRA, CDR2 YSYEKL. The CDR3 contains 14 residues. V dropped 4 bases and J dropped 3; count of bases not matched to a gene: 6. The CDR3 loop is CASSLRDRDYEQYF. As DNA, the CDR3 is TGCGCCAGCAGCCTCCGGGACAGAGACTACGAGCAGTACTTC.

The chain recombines TRBV7-9 with TRBJ2-3; TRBD2 matches at 8 bases. The trim removed 4 bases at V and 5 bases at J, leaving 11 bases unmatched. Germline V gene lookup returns CDR1 SEHNR and CDR2 FQNEAQ (reference sequence). The CDR3 sequence is 16 residues long. DNA of the CDR3: TGTGCCAGCAGCTCTAGGCCGGGACTAGGACAAGATACGCAGTATTTT. Its protein is CASSSRPGLGQDTQYF.

V and J are TRBV5-6 and TRBJ2-1; 11 bases are shared with TRBD2. The V gene end was trimmed by 2 bases and the J gene end by 6 bases; junction bases not matched to a gene: 10. The CDR3 spans 17 residues. CDR1 and CDR2 (germline): SGHDT, YYEEEE. The CDR3 coding sequence is TGTGCCAGCAGCTTATACCGACTAGCGGGGTTAAGCAATGAGCAGTTCTTC. This codes for CASSLYRLAGLSNEQFF.

This clone was recorded a few times. This sequence joins TRBV6-6 and TRBJ2-7; weak D call: TRBD1 (6 bases). Between the trimmed V and J ends, which lost 4 bases and 6 bases, there was a span of 16 bases. CDR3 size: 14 residues. CDR1 is MNHNY, CDR2 SVGAGI, per germline (reference sequence). The DNA for the CDR3 is TGTGCCAGCAGTTTAACAGGGCAAATATCCGAGCAGTACTTC. It specifies CASSLTGQISEQYF.

The chain recombines TRBV5-8 with TRBJ2-4; D may be TRBD1 (6 bases). V gave up 3 bases and J gave up 9 bases, with 13 bases separating them. CDR1 is SGHTS and CDR2 is YDEGEE in the germline V gene. This CDR3 contains 13 residues. The CDR3 DNA sequence: TGTGCCAGCAGCTATGGGACATCGGGCATTCAGTACTTC. It is translated as CASSYGTSGIQYF. Looking up the rest from reference TRBV5-8 and TRBJ2-4 gives the full variable domain: EAGVTQSPTHLIKTRGQQATLRCSPISGHTSVYWYQQALGLGLQFLLWYDEGEERNRGNFPPRFSGRQFPNYSSELNVNALELEDSALYLCASSYGTSGIQYFGAGTRLSVL.

The J gene is TRBJ2-3, the V gene TRBV20-1, with D hard to call. The germline V and J ends were trimmed by 3 bases and 7 bases, with 8 bases remaining between them. The CDR3 spans 11 residues. Germline CDR1 reads DFQATT; CDR2 reads SNEGSKA (reference sequence). The CDR3 region has the DNA TGCAGTGCTAGGTTTTTAAATACGCAGTATTTT. Protein sequence: CSARFLNTQYF.

The V and J genes are TRBV10-3 and TRBJ2-5; D is possibly TRBD2 (6 bases). Germline assignment: CDR1 ENHRY and CDR2 SYGVKD. V was shortened by 2 bases and J by 2 bases, with 12 bases between the two germline ends. This CDR3 contains 15 residues. CDR3 region: CAISEILAAQETQYF. The CDR3 DNA sequence: TGTGCCATCAGTGAGATCTTAGCGGCACAAGAGACCCAGTACTTC.

This clone appeared a few times. The V call is TRBV10-1, the J call TRBJ1-5, with a weak D call TRBD1 (6 bases). There are 13 residues in the CDR3. Germline-derived CDR1 and CDR2 are WNHNN and SYGVQD (reference sequence). Trimming stripped 3 bases from V and 4 bases from J, with 7 bases between. The DNA of the CDR3 is TGCGCCAGCAGTGACCAGGGGAATCAGCCCCAGCATTTT. Its protein is CASSDQGNQPQHF.

This chain connects TRBV5-1 to TRBJ1-5; 7 nucleotides agree with TRBD1. V shed 9 bases and J 7 bases; nucleotides not matched to a gene: 10. CDR3 length: 13 amino acids. CDR1 is SGHRS and CDR2 is YFSETQ in the germline V gene. Here the CDR3 reads CANTGEEEQPQHF. The CDR3 bases are TGCGCCAACACAGGGGAAGAGGAGCAGCCCCAGCATTTT.

J is TRBJ2-2 and V is TRBV19, with 14 bases that match TRBD2. The CDR3 is 19 residues long. V gave up 5 bases and J gave up 4 bases; unmatched junction bases: 12. Germline CDR1 reads LNHDA; CDR2 reads SQIVND (reference sequence). DNA of the CDR3: TGTGCCAGTAGTCCCGAGACTAGCGGGAGGGCCGGGGGCACCGGGGAGCTGTTTTTT. Translating gives CASSPETSGRAGGTGELFF.

The chain uses TRBV28 and TRBJ2-7, with 9 bases identical to TRBD1. From germline, CDR1 is MDHEN and CDR2 SYDVKM. V was pared by 5 bases and J by 4 bases, with 6 bases of the junction left unmatched. The CDR3 totals 14 residues. CDR3 in amino acids: CASSPRDRVYEQYF. In nucleotides, the CDR3 is TGTGCCAGCAGTCCCCGGGACAGGGTATACGAGCAGTACTTC.

The genes are TRBV27 and TRBJ2-5; no firm D call. The CDR3 sequence is 14 residues long. Germline V gene sequence: CDR1 MNHEY, CDR2 SMNVEV (reference sequence). Trimming pared 4 bases from V and 7 bases from J, leaving 16 bases between. The CDR3 region has the DNA TGTGCCAGCAGTTCCATTAGAGGTGCCGGGACCCAGTACTTC. Translation: CASSSIRGAGTQYF.